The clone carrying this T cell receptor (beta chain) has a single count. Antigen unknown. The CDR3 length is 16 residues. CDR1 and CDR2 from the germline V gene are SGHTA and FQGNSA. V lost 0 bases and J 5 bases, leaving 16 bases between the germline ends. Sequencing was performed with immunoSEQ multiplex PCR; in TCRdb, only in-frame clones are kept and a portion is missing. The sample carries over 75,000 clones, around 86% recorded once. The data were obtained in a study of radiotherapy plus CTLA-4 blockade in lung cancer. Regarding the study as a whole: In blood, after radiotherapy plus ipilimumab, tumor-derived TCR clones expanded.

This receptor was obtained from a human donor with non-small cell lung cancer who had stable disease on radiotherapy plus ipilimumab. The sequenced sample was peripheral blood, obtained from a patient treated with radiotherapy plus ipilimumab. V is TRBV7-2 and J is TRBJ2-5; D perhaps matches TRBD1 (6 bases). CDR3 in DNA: TGTGCCAGCAGCTTAGCGGGCAGGGGAGTTGGCGAGACCCAGTACTTC. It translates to CASSLAGRGVGETQYF.